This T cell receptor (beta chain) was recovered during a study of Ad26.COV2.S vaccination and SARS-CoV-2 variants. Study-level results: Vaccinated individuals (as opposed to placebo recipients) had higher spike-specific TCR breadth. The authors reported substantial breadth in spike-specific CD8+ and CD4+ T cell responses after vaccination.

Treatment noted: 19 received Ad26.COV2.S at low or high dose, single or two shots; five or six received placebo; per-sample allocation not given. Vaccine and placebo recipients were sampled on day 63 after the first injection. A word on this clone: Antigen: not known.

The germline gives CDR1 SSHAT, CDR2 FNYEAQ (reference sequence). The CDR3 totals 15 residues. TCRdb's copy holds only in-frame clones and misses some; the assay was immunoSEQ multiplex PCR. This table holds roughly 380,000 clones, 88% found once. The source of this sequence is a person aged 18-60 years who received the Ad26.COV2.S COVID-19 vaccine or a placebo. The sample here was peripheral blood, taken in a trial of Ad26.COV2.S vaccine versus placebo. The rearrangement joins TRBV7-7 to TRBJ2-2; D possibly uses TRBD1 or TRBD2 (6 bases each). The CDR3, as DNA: TGTGCTAGCGGCCAGGCTGGGGGCTTGCCCGGGGAGCTGTTTTTT. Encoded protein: CASGQAGGLPGELFF.